The sequence of this T cell receptor beta chain was determined in a study of tumor-infiltrating lymphocytes in localized non-small cell lung cancer. Turning to the study itself: Tumor tissue and non-adjacent uninvolved lung came from each patient.

Germline CDR1 and CDR2: MNHNS and SASEGT. Germline trimming cut 5 bases from V and 3 bases from J; bases unmatched to any gene: 6. This CDR3 has 14 residues. Repertoires were generated with immunoSEQ multiplex PCR, while TCRdb's copy carries only in-frame clones and drops some. The sample records approximately 21,000 clones, 60% to 80% being singletons. The sequence was obtained from a human donor with non-small cell lung cancer. Material: lung tumor tissue. The gene calls are TRBV6-1 and TRBJ2-7; 8 bases agree with TRBD1. The CDR3 spells CASSRTGQIYEQYF. The CDR3 region has the DNA TGTGCCAGCAGTCGGACAGGGCAAATCTACGAGCAGTACTTC.